The entry below gives a single TCR beta chain sequence along with its context. In the original analysis: Amplification of reference gene primers was used by the study to estimate nucleated cell counts. The method was immunoSEQ multiplex PCR; TCRdb's version includes in-frame clones alone and lacks a portion of them. The DNA gave D and trimming, while V, J and clone size come from that table. The sample carries about 39,000 clones, roughly 84% recorded once. The sample is drawn from a study of blood T cell repertoires in COVID-19. At the level of the study: Italy, Spain and the United States were the sources of the convalescent and acute COVID-19 samples. T cells, B-cell-depleted T cells, or PBMCs provided the cDNA or gDNA that served as material.

Per the germline V gene, CDR1 is LGHDT and CDR2 is YNNKEL (reference sequence). The CDR3 has 15 amino acids. Trimming at V came to 2 bases and at J to 6 bases, leaving 3 bases not matched to a gene. The TCR was taken from a human donor in a cohort sampled during active COVID-19. Input material: peripheral blood. The gene calls are TRBV3-1 (or the pseudogene TRBV3-2) and TRBJ2-2, with 10 bases matching TRBD2. The CDR3 nucleotides read TGTGCCAGCAGCCAATTAGCGGGGGGTTCCGGGGAGCTGTTTTTT. It codes for CASSQLAGGSGELFF.